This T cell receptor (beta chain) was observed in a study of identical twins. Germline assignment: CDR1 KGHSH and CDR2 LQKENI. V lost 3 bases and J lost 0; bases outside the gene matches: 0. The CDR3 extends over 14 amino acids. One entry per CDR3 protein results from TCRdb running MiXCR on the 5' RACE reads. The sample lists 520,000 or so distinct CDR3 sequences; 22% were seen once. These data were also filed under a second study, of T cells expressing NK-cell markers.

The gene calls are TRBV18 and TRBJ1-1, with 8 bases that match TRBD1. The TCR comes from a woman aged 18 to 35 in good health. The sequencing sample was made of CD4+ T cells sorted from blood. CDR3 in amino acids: CASSPTGVNTEAFF. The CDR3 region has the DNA TGTGCCAGCTCACCGACAGGGGTGAACACTGAAGCTTTCTTT.